These 14 T cell receptor beta chains share one sample of origin, sequenced in a study of cytomegalovirus exposure and HLA in healthy donors. The PCR was carried out with 60 Vbeta primers and 13 Jbeta primers. Profiling relied on immunoSEQ multiplex PCR, and the TCRdb table lists in-frame clones only, not all of them. The sample carries 95,000 to 150,000 clones, roughly 15% recorded once. The source material was PBMCs. Receptors were obtained from a woman in her late teens or twenties in good health and CMV-seronegative.

This sequence joins TRBV30 and TRBJ2-5, with 12 bases fitting TRBD2. Unmatched junction bases numbered 15, after V lost 0 bases and J lost 7 bases. This CDR3 has 18 amino acids. The germline V gene has CDR1 GTSNPN and CDR2 SVGIG (reference sequence). CDR3 sequence: CAWSVLGLAGSKKRTQYF. The CDR3 region has the DNA TGTGCCTGGAGTGTACTCGGACTAGCGGGATCCAAGAAAAGGACCCAGTACTTC.

The chain has TRBV5-8 and TRBJ2-7; the match to TRBD1 covers 10 bases. Germline V CDR1 and CDR2: SGHTS, YDEGEE. The CDR3 is 14 residues long. V lost 4 bases to trimming and J lost 7 bases; unmatched junction nucleotides: 8. This CDR3 is CASSEDRGMGEQYF. The CDR3 bases are TGTGCCAGCAGCGAGGACAGGGGGATGGGTGAGCAGTACTTC.

A few counts support this clone. The J gene is TRBJ2-3, the V gene TRBV7-3, with no clear D. With 5 bases removed from V and 4 bases from J, the gap between germline ends came to 13 bases. CDR1 SGHTA and CDR2 FQGTGA come from the germline V gene. The CDR3 runs to 14 residues. The chain's CDR3 is CASSQNDISDTQYF. In DNA, the CDR3 is TGTGCCAGCAGCCAAAACGACATTTCAGATACGCAGTATTTT.

This clone was counted only a few times. This chain uses TRBV5-4 with TRBJ2-3; 7 bases are shared with TRBD1. This CDR3 contains 15 residues. CDR1 SGHNT and CDR2 YYREEE come from the germline V gene (reference sequence). V shed 5 bases, J shed 3 bases, and the junction held 9 bases outside the gene matches. CDR3 sequence reads: CASRRQGSRTDTQYF. The DNA of the CDR3 is TGTGCCAGCAGACGACAGGGAAGTAGGACAGATACGCAGTATTTT.

This rearrangement joins TRBV9 to TRBJ2-7; 11 bases map to TRBD2. The CDR3 has 14 amino acids. The germline CDR1 and CDR2 sequences are SGDLS and YYNGEE. V was pared by 3 bases and J by 7 bases, with 6 bases of the junction left unmatched. Here the CDR3 DNA reads TGTGCCAGCAGCGGTAGCGGGGGGGCCCGGGAGCAGTACTTC. It codes for CASSGSGGAREQYF.

This clone was seen more than once but under ten times. One junction end does not reproduce the germline sequence, and a read error may be involved. V usage is TRBV9 and J usage is TRBJ1-2, with D unresolved. In germline, CDR1 is SGDLS, CDR2 YYNGEE. The CDR3 consists of 10 residues. The CDR3 sequence is CASSVSAADF. The CDR3 DNA is TGTGCCAGCAGCGTATCGGCCGCGGACTTC.

This CDR3 reads CASSLQGNNSPLHF. DNA for the CDR3: TGCGCCAGCAGTCTACAGGGGAATAATTCACCCCTCCACTTT. The chain couples TRBV4-1 to TRBJ1-6; 7 bases map to TRBD1. Per the germline V gene, CDR1 is MGHRA and CDR2 is YSYEKL. Germline trimming cut 6 bases from V and 5 bases from J; bases unmatched to any gene: 4. The CDR3 extends over 14 amino acids.

As DNA, the CDR3 is TGTGCCAGCAGTTACGTCGGGGAAGAGACCCAGTACTTC. Translating gives CASSYVGEETQYF. The chain carries TRBV6-9 and TRBJ2-5, with D possibly matching TRBD2 (5 bases). Trimming pared 3 bases from V and 3 bases from J, leaving 8 bases between. Germline V gene sequence: CDR1 MNHGY, CDR2 SVAAGI. The CDR3 is made up of 13 amino acids.

The rearrangement uses TRBV28 and TRBJ1-1; the D is unclear. The CDR3 covers 14 residues. CDR1 and CDR2 from the germline V gene are MDHEN and SYDVKM. V lost 4 bases to trimming and J lost 6 bases, with 15 bases between them. As DNA, the CDR3 is TGTGCCAGCAGTTCCTCCAGAGGGAGTGCTGAAGCTTTCTTT. This codes for CASSSSRGSAEAFF. The full variable domain, completed using reference TRBV28 and TRBJ1-1, is DVKVTQSSRYLVKRTGEKVFLECVQDMDHENMFWYRQDPGLGLRLIYFSYDVKMKEKGDIPEGYSVSREKKERFSLILESASTNQTSMYLCASSSSRGSAEAFFGQGTRLTVV.

The J gene is TRBJ2-3, the V gene TRBV4-1; a possible D gene is TRBD1 (5 bases). Trimming pared 4 bases from V and 2 bases from J, leaving 13 bases between. Looked up from germline, CDR1 is MGHRA and CDR2 is YSYEKL. CDR3 size: 15 residues. The CDR3 DNA sequence: TGCGCCAGCAGCCTGGACACACATTACACAGATACGCAGTATTTT. It is translated as CASSLDTHYTDTQYF.

The chain combines TRBV19 with TRBJ2-7, with TRBD1 as a possible D gene (6 bases). Germline CDR1 and CDR2: LNHDA and SQIVND (reference sequence). The CDR3 is made up of 13 amino acids. V was pared by 9 bases and J by 2 bases, with 14 bases between. The CDR3 DNA reads as TGTGCCAGCCCTCCCAGGGGTCCCTACGAGCAGTACTTC. Translated: CASPPRGPYEQYF.

At least ten counts were recorded for this clone. The chain links TRBV7-2 to TRBJ1-1; D is undetermined. The CDR3 consists of 16 residues. From germline, CDR1 is SGHTA and CDR2 FQGNSA. V lost 1 base and J lost 1, with 13 bases in between. In DNA form, the CDR3 reads TGTGCCAGCAGCTTAGTATCTGGCACCCAGAACACTGAAGCTTTCTTT. It is translated as CASSLVSGTQNTEAFF.

This clone was observed a few times. The chain recombines TRBV11-2 with TRBJ2-1; the D gene is possibly TRBD2 (5 bases). This CDR3 has 16 amino acids. V lost 1 base, J lost 3 bases, and 13 bases lay in between. Germline V gene data show CDR1 as SGHAT and CDR2 as FQNNGV. The CDR3 DNA sequence: TGTGCCAGCAGCTTAGTCGTTCTAGCCGGCTACAATGAGCAGTTCTTC. This translates into CASSLVVLAGYNEQFF.

This clone has just a few counts. The CDR3 coding sequence is TGTGCCAGCAGTGAAACAGGGTCCTCCTACAATGAGCAGTTCTTC. It translates to CASSETGSSYNEQFF. This rearrangement joins TRBV6-1 to TRBJ2-1, with D possibly TRBD1 on 6 matching bases. The V end was cut by 2 bases, the J end by 0 bases, with 8 bases between. The CDR3 extends over 15 amino acids. Germline assignment: CDR1 MNHNS and CDR2 SASEGT.